This record covers a single TCR beta chain. This clonotype was recorded a few times. This receptor's antigen is unknown. Base qualities are not provided; no much larger clone lies one nucleotide away. In the ophthalmopathy patients, disease was moderately to severely active, with a Clinical Activity Score of 3 or more, a NOSPECS grade of 4 or more, and a duration of less than 3 months. Any patient with an uncontrolled infection, another autoimmune disease, pregnancy or lactation was excluded. Diagnoses relied on clinical symptoms, serum thyroxine and TRAb, thyroid ultrasound and orbital computed tomography. Ficoll-Paque density gradient centrifugation was used to isolate PBMCs from approximately 11 ml of fresh peripheral blood. Total RNA was extracted using Trizol reagent, and RNA quality was assessed on an Agilent 2100 Bioanalyzer. This entry comes from a study of T cells in Graves' hyperthyroidism and ophthalmopathy (dated by TCRdb to between 2018 and 2021). General notes on the study: Peripheral blood samples were taken at initial diagnosis, before any treatment was given. TCR V-J signatures able to tell the groups apart were searched for in a discovery cohort of some 100 patients, of whom around 43 had Graves' ophthalmopathy and 57 had stable Graves' hyperthyroidism. Whether ophthalmopathy could be predicted prospectively was tested in an independent validation cohort made up of about 18 hyperthyroidism patients plus 17 patients who later progressed to ophthalmopathy. The roughly 91 discovery patients were randomly split 7:3 into training and test sets. In addition, the study compared T-cell repertoires in thyroid tissue and in blood from 6 or 7 Graves' hyperthyroidism patients. After blood sampling, hyperthyroidism patients were treated with methimazole at a starting dose of 30 mg daily, and ophthalmopathy patients were treated with high-dose intravenous methylprednisolone. TCR Vbeta CDR3 sequencing of 120 to 150 peripheral blood samples (more than 40 ophthalmopathy, about 75 hyperthyroidism and approximately 17 progressor patients) is reported in the paper. General study outcomes and caveats: In validation, the model predicted progression to ophthalmopathy with around 71% sensitivity and about 73% specificity, a median of about 6 months before onset. No statistical method was used to set the sample size in advance, and investigators knew the group allocation. A model built on a 13 V-J signature distinguished ophthalmopathy from stable hyperthyroidism, reaching roughly 88% sensitivity and 81.08% specificity in cross-validation and 80%/75% in testing. Most expanded thyroid clonotypes (frequency above 0.001) were also found in blood, which suggests that blood repertoires may mirror thyroid immune responses.

The cysteine opens and the phenylalanine closes a CDR3 of 14 amino acids. Of the read, only the CDR3 DNA is kept; its 42 bases are in frame from base 1. Per the germline V gene, MNHEY is the CDR1 and SVGAGI is the CDR2. Trimming removed 2 bases from V and 6 bases from J, leaving 10 bases between the germline ends. Amplification of TCR beta CDR3 regions was carried out from RNA transcripts. The TCR CDR3 was subjected to a first round of RT-PCR using the HTBI primer set and the Qiagen OneStep RT-PCR kit. A second multiplex PCR round built the libraries, followed by size selection and purification. Sequencing of the libraries was done on an Illumina HiSeq2000 using paired-end 100 bp reads. In the authors' own workflow: SOAPnuke was used to process the raw data, throwing out any read that contained adapters or uncalled bases, had a mean Phred below 15, or lacked an exact constant-primer or identifier match. High-quality paired reads were merged using COPE v1.2.5, and each unique nucleotide sequence was defined as a clonotype. MiTCR v1.1 was used to align clonotypes to the IMGT TRBV, TRBD and TRBJ reference segments. The analysis included only V-J combinations with a frequency above 0.0001, which together covered 99% to 99.2% of the repertoires. A TCS score was defined as the ratio between F50 (clonal expansion) and ExV (chaos), using BLOSUM62-based TCRdist between CDR3 peptides within each V-J. Welch's t-statistics and random forest reduced roughly 530 V-J features to 13, which were used in a naive Bayes classifier (R e1071). TCRdb reprocessed the public reads (quality trimming at Q25 with fastp, clone calling with MiXCR) and kept in-frame beta chains. Rows matching on CDR3 protein sequence are summarized as one entry with the most common DNA and genes. These V and J calls derive from TCRdb rather than the authors' analysis. Recorded for this sample are 500,000 to 650,000 distinct CDR3 sequences; roughly 17% of them occurred a single time. The leading ten clones occupy roughly 18% of the sample.

The sequencing input was blood. The sequence came from a woman under 30 with Graves' ophthalmopathy. This chain is built from TRBV6-5 and TRBJ1-4; the D gene is perhaps TRBD1, from 5 matching bases. The base sequence is TGTGCCAGCAGTTACGCGGGGGAGGATGAAAAACTGTTTTTT. Translation gives CASSYAGEDEKLFF.